This T cell receptor (beta chain) was captured by sequencing in a study of PD-L1 blockade in urothelial cancer. Looking at the study overall: Male sex and bladder-origin urothelial cancer were recorded for twenty-five of 29 patients.

Described time point: pretreatment peripheral blood. Measured with immunoSEQ multiplex PCR; TCRdb has only the in-frame clones, and not every one. The top ten clones hold 6.7% of a sample with fewer than 100,000 clones, 85% of them seen once. Note on this clone: Its antigen is still unknown.

General study points: Better survival was predicted when blood TCR clonality before treatment fell below the median.

This TCR was sampled from a man between 35 and 55 years old with urothelial cancer. The source material was PBMCs, sampled around atezolizumab (anti-PD-L1) treatment.

The CDR3 loop is CASSQGFRDREPYSGNTIYF. The CDR3, as DNA: TGTGCCAGCAGCCAAGGGTTTCGGGACAGGGAGCCTTACTCTGGAAACACCATATATTTT. The gene calls are TRBV4-2 and TRBJ1-3; 9 bases agree with TRBD1. CDR3 length: 20 residues. The germline V gene has CDR1 LGHNA and CDR2 YNFKEQ. V shed 1 base and J 0 bases; nucleotides not matched to a gene: 13.